Presented here are 23 T cell receptor beta chains from one specimen sequenced in a study of blood T cell repertoires in COVID-19. Libraries were prepared by immunoSEQ multiplex PCR; TCRdb keeps only in-frame clonotypes and omits some of them. The sample has roughly 430,000 clones; 70% to 90% are singletons. The sample taken for sequencing was PBMCs or T cells enriched from blood (not recorded which). The receptors originated from a woman aged 40 to 55 with acute COVID-19.

This clone was seen at least ten times. The chain recombines TRBV11-2 with TRBJ1-3; 7 bases map to TRBD1. V was pared by 3 bases and J by 8 bases, with 1 base of the junction left unmatched. Looked up from germline, CDR1 is SGHAT and CDR2 is FQNNGV. The CDR3 length is 12 residues. DNA for the CDR3: TGTGCCAGCAGCTTCCAGGGGGACACCATATATTTT. Its translation is CASSFQGDTIYF.

The rearrangement uses TRBV3-1 (or the pseudogene TRBV3-2) and TRBJ2-5; no firm D call. CDR1 is LGHDT, CDR2 YNNKEL, per germline (reference sequence). The CDR3 is 15 amino acids. Trimming removed 5 bases from V and 4 bases from J, with 17 bases in between. CDR3 residues: CASSSHRRVSETQYF. CDR3 coding DNA: TGTGCCAGCAGCTCACACCGCCGGGTCTCAGAGACCCAGTACTTC.

This clone was observed a single time. V is TRBV19 and J is TRBJ2-1; 7 bases are a match to TRBD1. Germline CDR1 and CDR2: LNHDA and SQIVND (reference sequence). The CDR3 is 16 amino acids. V gave up 2 bases and J gave up 1 base; unmatched junction bases: 5. The CDR3 nucleotides are TGTGCCAGTAGTATATTCACAGGGGAATCCTACAATGAGCAGTTCTTC. Protein: CASSIFTGESYNEQFF.

Only one count was recorded for this clone. The chain couples TRBV5-6 to TRBJ1-1; 7 positions match TRBD1. With V trimmed by 5 bases and J by 1 base, 11 bases remained unmatched. The germline V gene encodes CDR1 SGHDT and CDR2 YYEEEE. There are 16 residues in the CDR3. The CDR3 DNA is TGTGCCAGCAGGGAGGCCTACAGGGGCCCGAACACTGAAGCTTTCTTT. It is translated as CASREAYRGPNTEAFF. Together with reference TRBV5-6 and TRBJ1-1, the CDR3 gives the full variable domain: DAGVTQSPTHLIKTRGQQVTLRCSPKSGHDTVSWYQQALGQGPQFIFQYYEEEERQRGNFPDRFSGHQFPNYSSELNVNALLLGDSALYLCASREAYRGPNTEAFFGQGTRLTVV.

The chain links TRBV7-8 to TRBJ2-7, with 9 bases aligning to TRBD1. V shed 1 base and J 4 bases; nucleotides not matched to a gene: 5. The CDR3 runs to 15 residues. Germline CDR1 and CDR2: SGHVS and FQNEAQ. The CDR3 DNA is TGTGCCAGCAGCTTAGACCGGGACAGGGCTTACGAGCAGTACTTC. Residues: CASSLDRDRAYEQYF. Together with reference TRBV7-8 and TRBJ2-7, the CDR3 gives the full variable domain: GAGVSQSPRYKVAKRGQDVALRCDPISGHVSLFWYQQALGQGPEFLTYFQNEAQLDKSGLPSDRFFAERPEGSVSTLKIQRTQQEDSAVYLCASSLDRDRAYEQYFGPGTRLTVT.

This chain links TRBV29-1 with TRBJ2-7; possibly TRBD1 for D (5 bases). Germline CDR1 is SQVTM and CDR2 is ANQGSEA. V was cut by 4 bases and J by 6 bases, with 13 bases left in between. This CDR3 is built from 12 residues. CDR3 sequence (DNA): TGCAGCGTTGCCAGGGATGGCATCGAGCAGTACTTC. This encodes CSVARDGIEQYF.

The chain couples TRBV5-1 to TRBJ1-1; D perhaps matches TRBD1 (6 bases). The CDR3 contains 14 residues. Germline loops: CDR1 SGHRS, CDR2 YFSETQ. Trimming took off 4 bases at V and 4 bases at J, with 14 bases between the two ends. Written as DNA, the CDR3 is TGCGCCAGCAGCCCGACGGGGGGCTCCACTGAAGCTTTCTTT. It translates to CASSPTGGSTEAFF. The whole variable domain, remainder taken from reference TRBV5-1 and TRBJ1-1, is KAGVTQTPRYLIKTRGQQVTLSCSPISGHRSVSWYQQTPGQGLQFLFEYFSETQRNKGNFPGRFSGRQFSNSRSEMNVSTLELGDSALYLCASSPTGGSTEAFFGQGTRLTVV.

The gene calls are TRBV5-5 and TRBJ2-5; a weak D match, TRBD1 (6 bases). Germline loops: CDR1 SGHKS, CDR2 YYEKEE (reference sequence). V lost 4 bases to trimming and J lost 1 base, with 11 bases between them. This CDR3 has 14 residues. This CDR3 reads CASSLWTAQETQYF. The CDR3 bases are TGTGCCAGCAGCCTGTGGACAGCCCAAGAGACCCAGTACTTC.

V gene TRBV19 combines with J gene TRBJ2-4; TRBD1 is a possible D gene (6 bases). Germline V gene lookup returns CDR1 LNHDA and CDR2 SQIVND (reference sequence). V was cut by 5 bases and J by 6 bases, with 20 bases left in between. CDR3 size: 16 residues. The CDR3 spells CASSPPGTSSLNIQYF. The CDR3 DNA is TGTGCCAGTAGTCCCCCCGGGACATCGAGCCTAAACATTCAGTACTTC.

V usage is TRBV7-2 and J usage is TRBJ2-2, with 10 bases that match TRBD2. V lost 2 bases, J lost 7 bases, and 13 bases stayed unmatched. The CDR3 is 18 residues long. The V gene's germline CDR1 is SGHTA and CDR2 FQGNSA. The CDR3 nucleotides are TGTGCCAGCAGCTTAATTGGAAGAGCGGGGGGGCGTAGCGGGGAGCTGTTTTTT. Residues: CASSLIGRAGGRSGELFF.

The V gene is TRBV6-5, the J gene TRBJ1-1; possibly TRBD1 for D (6 bases). V lost 4 bases, J lost 0 bases, and 12 bases lay in between. Germline V gives CDR1 MNHEY, CDR2 SVGAGI. This CDR3 has 15 amino acids. This CDR3 is CASSLGTIMNTEAFF. The CDR3 DNA is TGTGCCAGCAGTTTAGGGACAATAATGAACACTGAAGCTTTCTTT.

The chain recombines TRBV3-1 (or the pseudogene TRBV3-2) with TRBJ1-5; D not resolved. Trimming took 1 base from V and 7 from J, leaving 8 bases between them. The CDR3 has 13 residues. Germline CDR1 LGHDT, CDR2 YNNKEL (reference sequence). The CDR3 is CASSQGETQPQHF. The CDR3 DNA follows: TGTGCCAGCAGCCAAGGGGAGACGCAGCCCCAGCATTTT.

This chain uses TRBV20-1 with TRBJ2-7, with 7 bases that match TRBD1. The CDR3 is 14 residues long. Trimming took 3 bases from V and 2 from J; bases not matched to a gene: 7. Germline lookup yields CDR1 DFQATT and CDR2 SNEGSKA (reference sequence). CDR3: CSASRDRTTYEQYF. The CDR3 region has the DNA TGCAGTGCTAGTCGGGACAGAACCACCTACGAGCAGTACTTC.

The chain combines TRBV30 with TRBJ1-4; D is perhaps TRBD1 (5 bases). CDR1 and CDR2 (germline): GTSNPN, SVGIG (reference sequence). There are 14 residues in the CDR3. V was cut by 4 bases and J by 6 bases, with 15 bases left in between. In DNA, the CDR3 is TGTGCCTGGAATTATGGGGCCGCGGATGAAAAACTGTTTTTT. It translates to CAWNYGAADEKLFF.

This chain joins TRBV9 and TRBJ1-2; the D gene is possibly TRBD1 (6 bases). V lost 4 bases and J lost 4, with 14 bases in between. Germline CDR1 reads SGDLS; CDR2 reads YYNGEE. This CDR3 has 14 residues. The CDR3 loop is CASSPGQGFYGYTF. The CDR3 DNA reads as TGTGCCAGCAGCCCCGGTCAGGGGTTCTATGGCTACACCTTC.

This clone was counted between two and nine times. This chain joins TRBV28 and TRBJ2-4; 8 bases line up with TRBD1. Per germline, CDR1 MDHEN and CDR2 SYDVKM. The V and J ends lost 4 bases and 11 bases, in that order; junction bases with no gene match: 10. There are 14 residues in the CDR3. In nucleotides, the CDR3 is TGTGCCAGCAGTTCCCATCCCCAGGGGGCTGTTCAGTACTTC. Translated: CASSSHPQGAVQYF.

DNA of the CDR3: TGTGCCAGCAGTTACATGGGACAGGGATTGGGAGAGACCCAGTACTTC. Residues: CASSYMGQGLGETQYF. The V and J genes are TRBV6-5 and TRBJ2-5; TRBD1 matches at 9 bases. The V gene's germline CDR1 is MNHEY and CDR2 SVGAGI. The CDR3 has 16 amino acids. J lost 4 bases, V lost 2 bases, and 8 bases had no gene match.

Written as DNA, the CDR3 is TGTGCCAGCAGTCGGCGACAGGGGGGAGGGAACACTGAAGCTTTCTTT. Amino acid sequence: CASSRRQGGGNTEAFF. The rearrangement joins TRBV27 to TRBJ1-1; TRBD1 matches at 9 bases. V lost 5 bases to trimming and J lost 1 base; unmatched junction nucleotides: 8. The length of the CDR3 is 16 residues. In germline, CDR1 is MNHEY, CDR2 SMNVEV (reference sequence).

The chain is built from TRBV2 and TRBJ2-7, with 9 bases identical to TRBD1. Germline V gene lookup returns CDR1 SNHLY and CDR2 FYNNEI. V lost 7 bases to trimming and J lost 0 bases; unmatched junction nucleotides: 4. The CDR3 spans 14 residues. CDR3 coding DNA: TGTGCCAGCAACGGACAGGGGCCCTCCTACGAGCAGTACTTC. It codes for CASNGQGPSYEQYF.

A few counts support this clone. The rearrangement uses TRBV4-2 and TRBJ2-2; possibly TRBD1 for D (5 bases). V was shortened by 4 bases and J by 2 bases, with 8 bases between the two germline ends. Germline lookup yields CDR1 LGHNA and CDR2 YNFKEQ. CDR3 length: 14 residues. CDR3 coding DNA: TGTGCCAGCAGCCCCCAGGGTAACACCGGGGAGCTGTTTTTT. It yields the protein CASSPQGNTGELFF.

The chain links TRBV24-1 to TRBJ2-6, with 7 bases aligning to TRBD1. V shed 3 bases and J 2 bases; nucleotides not matched to a gene: 3. The length of the CDR3 is 16 residues. Germline values: CDR1 KGHDR, CDR2 SFDVKD. The CDR3 nucleotides are TGTGCCACCAGTGATCCCGACAGGGCTGGGGCCAACGTCCTGACTTTC. It codes for CATSDPDRAGANVLTF.

CDR3 amino acids: CATSPLSSYNEQFF. The CDR3 DNA reads TGTGCCACCAGTCCCCTAAGCTCCTACAATGAGCAGTTCTTC. The chain combines TRBV24-1 with TRBJ2-1, with no clear D. Germline lookup yields CDR1 KGHDR and CDR2 SFDVKD. This CDR3 region has 14 residues. V gave up 6 bases and J gave up 0 bases, with 8 bases separating them.

This chain uses TRBV18 with TRBJ1-1; the D gene is possibly TRBD1 (6 bases). Germline V gives CDR1 KGHSH, CDR2 LQKENI. This CDR3 has 15 amino acids. V was shortened by 0 bases and J by 3 bases, with 11 bases between the two germline ends. The CDR3 bases are TGTGCCAGCTCACCACCGGCAGGGGAATACACTGAAGCTTTCTTT. Translated: CASSPPAGEYTEAFF.